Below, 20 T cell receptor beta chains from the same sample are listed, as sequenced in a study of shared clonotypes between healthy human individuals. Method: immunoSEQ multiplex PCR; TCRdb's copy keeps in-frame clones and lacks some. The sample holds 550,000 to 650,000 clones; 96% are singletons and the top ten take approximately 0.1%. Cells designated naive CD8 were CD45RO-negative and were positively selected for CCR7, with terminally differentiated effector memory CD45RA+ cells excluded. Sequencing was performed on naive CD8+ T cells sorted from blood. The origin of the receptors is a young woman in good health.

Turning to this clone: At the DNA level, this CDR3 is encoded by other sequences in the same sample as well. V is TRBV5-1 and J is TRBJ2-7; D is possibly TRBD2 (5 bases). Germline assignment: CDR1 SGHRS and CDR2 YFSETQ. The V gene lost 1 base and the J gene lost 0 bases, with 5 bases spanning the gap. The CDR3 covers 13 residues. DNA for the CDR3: TGCGCCAGCAGCTTGACTAGCTCCTACGAGCAGTACTTC. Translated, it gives CASSLTSSYEQYF.

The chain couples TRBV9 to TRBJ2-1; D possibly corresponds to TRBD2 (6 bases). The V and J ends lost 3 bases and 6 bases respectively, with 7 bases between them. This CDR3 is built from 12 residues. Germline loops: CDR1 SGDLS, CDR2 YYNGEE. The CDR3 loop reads CASSGLGNEQFF. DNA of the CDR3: TGTGCCAGCAGCGGACTAGGCAATGAGCAGTTCTTC.

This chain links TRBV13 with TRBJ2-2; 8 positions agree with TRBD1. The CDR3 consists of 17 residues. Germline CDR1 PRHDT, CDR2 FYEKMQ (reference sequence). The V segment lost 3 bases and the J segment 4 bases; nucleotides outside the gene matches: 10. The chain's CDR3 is CASSLWGTGGSTGELFF. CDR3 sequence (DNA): TGTGCCAGCAGCTTGTGGGGCACAGGGGGTAGCACCGGGGAGCTGTTTTTT.

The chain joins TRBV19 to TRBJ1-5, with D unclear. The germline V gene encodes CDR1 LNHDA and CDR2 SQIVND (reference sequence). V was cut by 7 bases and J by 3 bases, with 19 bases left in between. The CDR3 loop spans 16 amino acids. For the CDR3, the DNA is TGTGCCAGTACACGGACGGGAGAAAATATCAATCAGCCCCAGCATTTT. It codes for CASTRTGENINQPQHF.

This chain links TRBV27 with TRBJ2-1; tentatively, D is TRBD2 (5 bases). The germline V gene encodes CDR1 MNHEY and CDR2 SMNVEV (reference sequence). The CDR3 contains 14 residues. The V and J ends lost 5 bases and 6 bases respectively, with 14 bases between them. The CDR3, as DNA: TGTGCCAGCAGTCTCCGTCAGGCGGGCAATGAGCAGTTCTTC. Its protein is CASSLRQAGNEQFF.

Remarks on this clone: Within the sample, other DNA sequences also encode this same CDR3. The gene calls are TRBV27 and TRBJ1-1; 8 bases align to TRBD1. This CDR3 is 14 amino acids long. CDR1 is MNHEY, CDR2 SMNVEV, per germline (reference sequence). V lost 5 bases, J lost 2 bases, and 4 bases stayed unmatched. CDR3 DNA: TGTGCCAGCAGTCAGACAGGGGCCAACACTGAAGCTTTCTTT. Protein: CASSQTGANTEAFF.

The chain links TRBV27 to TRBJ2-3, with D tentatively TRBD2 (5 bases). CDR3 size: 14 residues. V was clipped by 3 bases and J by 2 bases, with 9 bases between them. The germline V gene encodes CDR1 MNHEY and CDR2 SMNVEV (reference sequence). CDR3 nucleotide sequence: TGTGCCAGCAGTTTTCGGCTAGCCACAGATACGCAGTATTTT. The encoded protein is CASSFRLATDTQYF.

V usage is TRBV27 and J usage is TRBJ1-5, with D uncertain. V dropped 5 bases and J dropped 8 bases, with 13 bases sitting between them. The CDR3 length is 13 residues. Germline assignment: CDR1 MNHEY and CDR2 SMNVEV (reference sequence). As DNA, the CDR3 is TGTGCCAGCAGTGACATTGGTCGGGAGCCCCAGCATTTT. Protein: CASSDIGREPQHF.

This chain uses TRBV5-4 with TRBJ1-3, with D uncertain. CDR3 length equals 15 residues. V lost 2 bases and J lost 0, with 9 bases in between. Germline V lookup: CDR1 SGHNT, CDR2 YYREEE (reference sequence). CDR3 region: CASSFDGVSGNTIYF. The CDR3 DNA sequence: TGTGCCAGCAGCTTTGACGGAGTCTCTGGAAACACCATATATTTT.

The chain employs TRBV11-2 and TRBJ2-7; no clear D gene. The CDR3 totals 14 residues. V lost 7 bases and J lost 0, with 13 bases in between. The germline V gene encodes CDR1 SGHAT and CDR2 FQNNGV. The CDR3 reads CASIIGASSYEQYF. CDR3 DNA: TGTGCCAGCATCATCGGAGCGAGCTCCTACGAGCAGTACTTC.

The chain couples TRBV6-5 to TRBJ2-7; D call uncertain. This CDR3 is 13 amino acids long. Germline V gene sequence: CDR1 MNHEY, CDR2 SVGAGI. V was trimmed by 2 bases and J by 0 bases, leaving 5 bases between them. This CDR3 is CASSYADSYEQYF. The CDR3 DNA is TGTGCCAGCAGTTACGCTGACTCCTACGAGCAGTACTTC.

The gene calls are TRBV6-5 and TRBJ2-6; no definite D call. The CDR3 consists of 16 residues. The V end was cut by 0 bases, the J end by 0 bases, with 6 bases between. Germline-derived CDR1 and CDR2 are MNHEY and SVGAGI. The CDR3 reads CASSYSVYSGANVLTF. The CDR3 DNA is TGTGCCAGCAGTTACTCGGTGTACTCTGGGGCCAACGTCCTGACTTTC.

The CDR3 bases are TGTGCCACCAGGAAGACTAGCGGGGGACCCTACGAGCAGTACTTC. Protein sequence: CATRKTSGGPYEQYF. V usage is TRBV10-3 and J usage is TRBJ2-7; 12 bases match TRBD2. With 10 bases clipped from V and 2 bases from J, the junction kept 9 bases outside the gene matches. Germline CDR1 ENHRY, CDR2 SYGVKD. This CDR3 contains 15 residues.

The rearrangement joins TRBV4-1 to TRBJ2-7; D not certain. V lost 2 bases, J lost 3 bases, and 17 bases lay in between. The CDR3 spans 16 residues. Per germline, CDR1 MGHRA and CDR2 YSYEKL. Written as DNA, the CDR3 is TGCGCCAGCAGCCAATCCTTGCGCCTAGGGAACTACGAGCAGTACTTC. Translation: CASSQSLRLGNYEQYF.

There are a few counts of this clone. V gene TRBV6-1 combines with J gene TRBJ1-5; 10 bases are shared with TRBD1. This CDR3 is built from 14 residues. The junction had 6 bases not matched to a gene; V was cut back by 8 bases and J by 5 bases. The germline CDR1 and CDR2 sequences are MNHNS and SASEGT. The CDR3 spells CASHPGQGYQPQHF. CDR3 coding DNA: TGTGCCAGCCACCCGGGACAGGGGTATCAGCCCCAGCATTTT.

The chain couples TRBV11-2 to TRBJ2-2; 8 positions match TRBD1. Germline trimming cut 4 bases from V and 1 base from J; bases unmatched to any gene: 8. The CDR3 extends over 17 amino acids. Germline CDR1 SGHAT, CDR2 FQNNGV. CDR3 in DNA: TGTGCCAGCAGCTCTTGGAGGGGGACAGGGAACACCGGGGAGCTGTTTTTT. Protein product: CASSSWRGTGNTGELFF.

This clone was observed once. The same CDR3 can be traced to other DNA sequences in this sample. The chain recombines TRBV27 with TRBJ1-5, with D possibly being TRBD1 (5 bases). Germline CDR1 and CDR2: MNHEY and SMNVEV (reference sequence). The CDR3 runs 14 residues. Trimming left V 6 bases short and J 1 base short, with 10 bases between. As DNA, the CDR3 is TGTGCCAGCAGGGTGGGGGGAAGCAATCAGCCCCAGCATTTT. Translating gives CASRVGGSNQPQHF.

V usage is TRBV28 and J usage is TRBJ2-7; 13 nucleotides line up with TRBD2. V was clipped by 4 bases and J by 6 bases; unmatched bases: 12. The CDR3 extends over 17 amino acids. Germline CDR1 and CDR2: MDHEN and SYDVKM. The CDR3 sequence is CASSSAETSGRASEQYF. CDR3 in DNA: TGTGCCAGCAGTTCAGCCGAAACTAGCGGGAGGGCCTCCGAGCAGTACTTC.

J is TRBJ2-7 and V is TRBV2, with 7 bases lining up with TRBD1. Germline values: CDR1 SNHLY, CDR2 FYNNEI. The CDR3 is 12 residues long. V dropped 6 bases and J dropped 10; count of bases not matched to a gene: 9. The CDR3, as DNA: TGTGCCAGCAGGGGGGACAGACCAACCCAGTACTTC. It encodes CASRGDRPTQYF.

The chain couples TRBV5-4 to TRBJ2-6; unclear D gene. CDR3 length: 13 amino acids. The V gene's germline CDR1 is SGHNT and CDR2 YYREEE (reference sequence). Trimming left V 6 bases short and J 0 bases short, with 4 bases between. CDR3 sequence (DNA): TGTGCCAGCAAACTCTCTGGGGCCAACGTCCTGACTTTC. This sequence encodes CASKLSGANVLTF.